The 29 T cell receptor beta chains reported below all come from one sample, sequenced in a study of shared clonotypes between healthy human individuals. Libraries were prepared by immunoSEQ multiplex PCR; TCRdb keeps only in-frame clonotypes and omits some of them. The sample comprises roughly 650,000 clones, 97% of which are singletons, and roughly 0.05% rests with the top ten. The sequenced sample was naive CD4+ T cells sorted from blood. Stated subset: CD45RA+ positively selected. Every receptor here comes from a woman aged 25 to 45 in good health.

This clone was detected only once. This chain's CDR3 is CASSQRDRDWETQYF. The DNA of the CDR3 is TGTGCCAGCAGCCAGAGGGACAGGGATTGGGAGACCCAGTACTTC. This chain links TRBV11-2 with TRBJ2-5, with 9 bases matching TRBD1. The germline V gene has CDR1 SGHAT and CDR2 FQNNGV. The ends lost 5 bases at V and 5 bases at J; junction bases unmatched: 9. The length of the CDR3 is 15 residues.

The rearrangement joins TRBV18 to TRBJ2-7; TRBD1 matches at 10 bases. The V gene's germline CDR1 is KGHSH and CDR2 LQKENI. There are 16 residues in the CDR3. The trim removed 5 bases at V and 4 bases at J, leaving 11 bases unmatched. The CDR3, as DNA: TGTGCCAGCTCAGAATCCCAGACAGGGGGCTTTTACGAGCAGTACTTC. This sequence encodes CASSESQTGGFYEQYF.

The chain employs TRBV2 and TRBJ2-4; 7 bases are shared with TRBD2. The CDR3 has 14 amino acids. The germline V gene has CDR1 SNHLY and CDR2 FYNNEI. With V trimmed by 5 bases and J by 1 base, 2 bases remained unmatched. CDR3 DNA: TGTGCCAGCAGTAGGGAGGGGGCCAAAAACATTCAGTACTTC. Amino acid sequence: CASSREGAKNIQYF.

Remarks on this clone: The identical CDR3 is also encoded by other nucleotide sequences in the sample. The rearrangement joins TRBV19 to TRBJ2-1, with TRBD2 identical over 8 bases. Germline V CDR1 and CDR2: LNHDA, SQIVND (reference sequence). V dropped 6 bases and J dropped 0; count of bases not matched to a gene: 4. CDR3 length equals 15 residues. The CDR3 here is CASSKSGSSYNEQFF. Written as DNA, the CDR3 is TGTGCCAGTAGCAAAAGCGGGAGCTCCTACAATGAGCAGTTCTTC. Complete variable domain (other parts from reference TRBV19 and TRBJ2-1): DGGITQSPKYLFRKEGQNVTLSCEQNLNHDAMYWYRQDPGQGLRLIYYSQIVNDFQKGDIAEGYSVSREKKESFPLTVTSAQKNPTAFYLCASSKSGSSYNEQFFGPGTRLTVL.

The chain combines TRBV27 with TRBJ1-4; 12 bases agree with TRBD1. Germline lookup yields CDR1 MNHEY and CDR2 SMNVEV (reference sequence). This CDR3 is 18 amino acids long. Losses at the gene ends were 6 bases for V and 0 bases for J; bases not matched to a gene: 8. The chain's CDR3 is CASRLGTGGLATNEKLFF. DNA for the CDR3: TGTGCCAGCAGGCTCGGGACAGGGGGCCTTGCAACTAATGAAAAACTGTTTTTT. Based on the CDR3 plus reference TRBV27 and TRBJ1-4, the full variable domain is EAQVTQNPRYLITVTGKKLTVTCSQNMNHEYMSWYRQDPGLGLRQIYYSMNVEVTDKGDVPEGYKVSRKEKRNFPLILESPSPNQTSLYFCASRLGTGGLATNEKLFFGSGTQLSVL.

The genes are TRBV7-8 and TRBJ2-1; TRBD2 matches 11 bases. The V gene's germline CDR1 is SGHVS and CDR2 FQNEAQ. Germline trimming cut 1 base from V and 1 base from J; bases unmatched to any gene: 6. The CDR3 is 18 amino acids. For the CDR3, the DNA is TGTGCCAGCAGCTTAGACTCGGGACTAGCGGTATCCTACAATGAGCAGTTCTTC. This sequence encodes CASSLDSGLAVSYNEQFF.

V gene TRBV4-1 combines with J gene TRBJ2-5, with unresolved D. V lost 1 base and J lost 5, with 8 bases in between. This CDR3 spans 13 amino acids. The V gene's germline CDR1 is MGHRA and CDR2 YSYEKL. In nucleotides, the CDR3 is TGCGCCAGCAGCCAAGGATTTGGGGAGACCCAGTACTTC. Translating gives CASSQGFGETQYF.

The chain combines TRBV28 with TRBJ2-1, with D perhaps matching TRBD2 (6 bases). V shed 4 bases and J shed 10 bases, with 23 bases lying between them. Germline CDR1 and CDR2: MDHEN and SYDVKM. This CDR3 has 16 residues. Here the CDR3 reads CASSWASEDIHGEQFF. CDR3 DNA: TGTGCCAGCAGTTGGGCTAGCGAAGATATTCATGGGGAGCAGTTCTTC.

This rearrangement joins TRBV4-2 to TRBJ2-2, with a tentative D call TRBD1 (6 bases). V lost 4 bases to trimming and J lost 3 bases, with 12 bases between them. This CDR3 has 15 amino acids. Germline V gives CDR1 LGHNA, CDR2 YNFKEQ. This chain's CDR3 is CASSLGTHYTGELFF. For the CDR3, the DNA is TGTGCCAGCAGCCTCGGGACACATTACACCGGGGAGCTGTTTTTT.

This clone was seen a single time. This chain joins TRBV6-1 and TRBJ2-7; TRBD2 agrees at 13 bases. The CDR3 is made up of 15 amino acids. Germline lookup yields CDR1 MNHNS and CDR2 SASEGT. The junction had 8 bases not matched to a gene; V was cut back by 7 bases and J by 5 bases. The CDR3 DNA reads as TGTGCCAGCACATCCGGACTAGCGGGAGAGGACGAGCAGTACTTC. Encoded protein: CASTSGLAGEDEQYF.

To note about this clone: Other DNA sequences in this specimen translate into the identical CDR3. J is TRBJ2-7 and V is TRBV7-9; 11 nucleotides match TRBD1. V dropped 5 bases and J dropped 2; count of bases not matched to a gene: 2. This CDR3 has 14 residues. Per germline, CDR1 SEHNR and CDR2 FQNEAQ (reference sequence). CDR3 protein: CASSRDRGTYEQYF. Here the CDR3 DNA reads TGTGCCAGCAGCCGGGACAGGGGGACCTACGAGCAGTACTTC.

The rearrangement links TRBV6-1 to TRBJ2-2, with D unclear. CDR1 is MNHNS, CDR2 SASEGT, per germline. V was trimmed by 3 bases and J by 2 bases, leaving 10 bases between them. This CDR3 region has 15 residues. Here the CDR3 DNA reads TGTGCCAGCAGTGAGACCAAGGGCAACACCGGGGAGCTGTTTTTT. It yields the protein CASSETKGNTGELFF.

This rearrangement joins TRBV5-1 to TRBJ2-3; 12 nucleotides line up with TRBD1. V shed 0 bases and J 6 bases; nucleotides not matched to a gene: 5. The CDR3 is 16 amino acids. CDR1 SGHRS and CDR2 YFSETQ come from the germline V gene. The CDR3 is CASSLDGTGGGDTQYF. Here the CDR3 DNA reads TGCGCCAGCAGCTTGGATGGGACAGGGGGCGGGGATACGCAGTATTTT.

As to this clone: Germline is not matched at one junction end, which may reflect a read error. The rearrangement uses TRBV2 and TRBJ2-3; 8 bases map to TRBD2. The CDR3 runs 16 residues. Germline-derived CDR1 and CDR2 are SNHLY and FYNNEI. The CDR3 spells CASTELADSSTDTQYF. CDR3 coding DNA: TGTGCCAGCACTGAACTAGCGGATTCTAGCACAGATACGCAGTATTTT.

The chain has TRBV10-2 and TRBJ2-1; 7 bases align to TRBD1. V lost 6 bases to trimming and J lost 1 base; unmatched junction nucleotides: 6. Germline loops: CDR1 WSHSY, CDR2 SAAADI. The CDR3 contains 15 residues. CDR3: CASRRDRVSYNEQFF. The CDR3 nucleotides are TGCGCCAGCAGAAGAGACAGGGTTTCCTACAATGAGCAGTTCTTC.

V is TRBV27 and J is TRBJ2-7; D not certain. The ends were cut back, 8 bases at V and 2 bases at J, with 13 bases in the middle. Per the germline V gene, CDR1 is MNHEY and CDR2 is SMNVEV (reference sequence). This CDR3 has 13 residues. In nucleotides, the CDR3 is TGTGCCAGCCCTGAGGTTACCCCCTACGAGCAGTACTTC. Protein: CASPEVTPYEQYF.

This clone was seen a single time. The V gene is TRBV19, the J gene TRBJ1-2, with a weak D call TRBD1 (6 bases). The V gene lost 5 bases and the J gene lost 8 bases, with 15 bases spanning the gap. The CDR3 covers 13 residues. CDR1 is LNHDA, CDR2 SQIVND, per germline (reference sequence). The CDR3 spells CASSYRDIGGYTF. CDR3 nucleotides: TGTGCCAGTAGTTACCGGGACATTGGGGGCTACACCTTC.

The chain employs TRBV7-2 and TRBJ1-5, with a tentative D call TRBD1 (6 bases). Germline V gene lookup returns CDR1 SGHTA and CDR2 FQGNSA. CDR3 length: 16 residues. The germline V and J ends were trimmed by 6 bases and 6 bases, with 21 bases remaining between them. The CDR3 coding sequence is TGTGCCAGCAGTTTCACCGGGACACCGTCCGGTCAGCCCCAGCATTTT. As protein: CASSFTGTPSGQPQHF.

The CDR3 nucleotides read TGTGCCAGCAGCTACCTAGCGCCAAGCTACGAGCAGTACTTC. Protein: CASSYLAPSYEQYF. The chain couples TRBV11-2 to TRBJ2-7; D is perhaps TRBD2 (6 bases). The CDR3 sequence is 14 residues long. Trimming pared 4 bases from V and 3 bases from J, leaving 13 bases between. In germline, CDR1 is SGHAT, CDR2 FQNNGV. Drawing the rest from reference TRBV11-2 and TRBJ2-7, the complete variable domain is EAGVAQSPRYKIIEKRQSVAFWCNPISGHATLYWYQQILGQGPKLLIQFQNNGVVDDSQLPKDRFSAERLKGVDSTLKIQPAKLEDSAVYLCASSYLAPSYEQYFGPGTRLTVT.

This clone has only one observation. The chain is built from TRBV20-1 and TRBJ1-2; D is unclear. Deletions cut 4 bases from V and 7 bases from J, with 10 bases between. The germline V gene has CDR1 DFQATT and CDR2 SNEGSKA (reference sequence). The CDR3 sequence is 11 residues long. The CDR3 DNA is TGCAGTGCTAACCGAGTGTCTGGCTACACCTTC. Amino acid sequence: CSANRVSGYTF.

This clone was observed once. V is TRBV28 and J is TRBJ2-5, with D unresolved. The CDR3 spans 12 residues. The germline gives CDR1 MDHEN, CDR2 SYDVKM. The germline V and J ends were trimmed by 6 bases and 4 bases, with 9 bases remaining between them. CDR3 nucleotide sequence: TGTGCCAGCAGACCCTCCCGAGAGACCCAGTACTTC. It encodes CASRPSRETQYF.

The V call is TRBV7-9, the J call TRBJ2-2; D call uncertain. Germline assignment: CDR1 SEHNR and CDR2 FQNEAQ (reference sequence). Trimming removed 4 bases from V and 2 bases from J, with 14 bases in between. The CDR3 is 16 amino acids. The CDR3 DNA reads as TGTGCCAGCAGCTCAATCCGGGTCACTAACACCGGGGAGCTGTTTTTT. Amino acids: CASSSIRVTNTGELFF.

This sequence joins TRBV27 and TRBJ1-2; 8 bases match TRBD1. CDR3 length equals 15 residues. The germline gives CDR1 MNHEY, CDR2 SMNVEV (reference sequence). V gave up 5 bases and J gave up 1 base; unmatched junction bases: 6. This CDR3 is CASSPTGDYNYGYTF. CDR3 coding DNA: TGTGCCAGCAGTCCGACAGGGGATTATAACTATGGCTACACCTTC.

The J gene is TRBJ2-5, the V gene TRBV29-1; tentative D call: TRBD1 (6 bases). Judging by the DNA end, TRBJ2-7 fits better; the J call may be wrong. CDR1 SQVTM and CDR2 ANQGSEA come from the germline V gene. This CDR3 spans 13 amino acids. The CDR3 DNA is TGCAGCGCCCGGGACAAGAGAGCTTACGAGCAGTACTTC. Its translation is CSARDKRAYEQYF.

This clone was picked up a small number of times. This chain uses TRBV20-1 with TRBJ1-2; no definite D call. The V gene's germline CDR1 is DFQATT and CDR2 SNEGSKA (reference sequence). Between the trimmed V and J ends, which lost 3 bases and 4 bases, there was a span of 6 bases. CDR3 size: 11 residues. CDR3 coding DNA: TGCAGTGCTAGTTTTGGCTATGGCTACACCTTC. Translated: CSASFGYGYTF.

The chain joins TRBV7-2 to TRBJ2-5; a possible D gene is TRBD1 (6 bases). Germline CDR1 reads SGHTA; CDR2 reads FQGNSA. CDR3 length equals 13 residues. Trimming shortened V by 5 bases and J by 7 bases, and 14 bases separated the two germline ends. This chain's CDR3 is CASSPGQGRTQYF. CDR3 nucleotides: TGTGCCAGCAGCCCAGGGCAGGGGAGGACCCAGTACTTC.

This clone is a singleton in its sample. The gene calls are TRBV7-2 and TRBJ2-7, with 12 positions matching TRBD2. The germline CDR1 and CDR2 sequences are SGHTA and FQGNSA. Trimming at V came to 5 bases and at J to 3 bases, leaving 11 bases not matched to a gene. The CDR3 covers 17 residues. The CDR3 here is CASSPLRRTSGVYEQYF. DNA of the CDR3: TGTGCCAGCAGCCCACTGCGTCGGACTAGCGGGGTCTACGAGCAGTACTTC.

This clone was picked up one time. The chain uses TRBV5-1 and TRBJ2-7, with TRBD2 matching 10 bases. There are 14 residues in the CDR3. Germline V gene sequence: CDR1 SGHRS, CDR2 YFSETQ. With V trimmed by 4 bases and J by 7 bases, 8 bases remained unmatched. CDR3 coding DNA: TGCGCCAGCAGCCTGAGCGGGAGGGCCGGAGAGCAGTACTTC. This translates into CASSLSGRAGEQYF.

The chain employs TRBV7-8 and TRBJ1-1, with 7 positions matching TRBD1. Looked up from germline, CDR1 is SGHVS and CDR2 is FQNEAQ. The CDR3 has 13 amino acids. J gave up 5 bases and V 2 bases, and 2 bases lay outside the gene matches. The CDR3 bases are TGTGCCAGCAGCTTAAACAGGGGAACTGAAGCTTTCTTT. Residues: CASSLNRGTEAFF. Supplemented by reference TRBV7-8 and TRBJ1-1, the full variable domain reads GAGVSQSPRYKVAKRGQDVALRCDPISGHVSLFWYQQALGQGPEFLTYFQNEAQLDKSGLPSDRFFAERPEGSVSTLKIQRTQQEDSAVYLCASSLNRGTEAFFGQGTRLTVV.